A selection of T cell receptor beta chains follows, all from one sample in a study of T cell changes during pregnancy in multiple sclerosis. Only in-frame clones appear in the TCRdb table, and some are missing; sequencing was by immunoSEQ multiplex PCR. The sample lists approximately 40,000 clones, more than 85% seen once, with just over 5.5% in the top ten. Sequencing used CD8+ T cells from peripheral blood mononuclear cells, obtained in the third trimester of pregnancy. The source of these receptors is a female donor with multiple sclerosis, enrolled in a pregnancy study. Each CDR3 is given with its conserved first and last residue. Fields, in order: clone size, CDR3 length, J gene, D gene, V gene, CDR3 DNA, CDR3 protein. The D gene is left open where the match is weak. Only some rows state a clone size, as once, few, many or a class for expanded clones.

clone_size: .
cdr3_length: 14
j_call: TRBJ2-2
d_call: TRBD1
v_call: TRBV6-5
cdr3_nt: TGTGCCACCTTGGACAGGGGTAAAACCGGGGAGCTGTTTTTT
cdr3_aa: CATLDRGKTGELFF

clone_size: once
cdr3_length: 16
j_call: TRBJ1-5
d_call: .
v_call: TRBV19
cdr3_nt: TGTGCCAGTAGTATGTTTGGGGGGATGAGCAATCAGCCCCAGCATTTT
cdr3_aa: CASSMFGGMSNQPQHF

clone_size: .
cdr3_length: 14
j_call: TRBJ2-1
d_call: TRBD2
v_call: TRBV15
cdr3_nt: TGTGCCACAAGTGGACTAGCGGGAGGAAATGAGCAGTTCTTC
cdr3_aa: CATSGLAGGNEQFF

clone_size: once
cdr3_length: 15
j_call: TRBJ2-1
d_call: TRBD2
v_call: TRBV11-2
cdr3_nt: TGTGCCAGCAGCTTCACCCCCCAGCGGGAGGGTGAGCAGTTCTTC
cdr3_aa: CASSFTPQREGEQFF

clone_size: .
cdr3_length: 16
j_call: TRBJ2-7
d_call: TRBD2
v_call: TRBV6-1
cdr3_nt: TGTGCCAGCAGTGAATTGGGACTAGCGCTTACCTACGAGCAGTACTTC
cdr3_aa: CASSELGLALTYEQYF

clone_size: .
cdr3_length: 16
j_call: TRBJ2-5
d_call: TRBD2
v_call: TRBV7-9
cdr3_nt: TGTGCCAGCAGCTCGCTACTAGCGGAGCGTGTGGAGACCCAGTACTTC
cdr3_aa: CASSSLLAERVETQYF

clone_size: .
cdr3_length: 14
j_call: TRBJ2-5
d_call: .
v_call: TRBV29-1
cdr3_nt: TGCAGCGCCCGCACTGACGGAGTCCAAGAGACCCAGTACTTC
cdr3_aa: CSARTDGVQETQYF

clone_size: .
cdr3_length: 16
j_call: TRBJ1-1
d_call: TRBD1
v_call: TRBV7-9
cdr3_nt: TGTGCCAGCAGCTTGGGCATGACAGGGGGCGAGATGGGAGCTTTCTTT
cdr3_aa: CASSLGMTGGEMGAFF

clone_size: .
cdr3_length: 13
j_call: TRBJ2-1
d_call: TRBD1
v_call: TRBV19
cdr3_nt: TGTGCCAGTAGGTCAGGGGGCTACAATGAGCAGTTCTTC
cdr3_aa: CASRSGGYNEQFF

clone_size: .
cdr3_length: 12
j_call: TRBJ1-2
d_call: .
v_call: TRBV29-1
cdr3_nt: TGCAGCGTCCCGGGGGGCGGCTATGGCTACACCTTC
cdr3_aa: CSVPGGGYGYTF

clone_size: once
cdr3_length: 13
j_call: TRBJ2-7
d_call: TRBD2
v_call: TRBV28
cdr3_nt: TGTGCCATTTCCGGGACTAGCGGTTACGAGCAGTACTTC
cdr3_aa: CAISGTSGYEQYF

clone_size: .
cdr3_length: 17
j_call: TRBJ2-3
d_call: TRBD2
v_call: TRBV30
cdr3_nt: TGTGCCTGGAATAGCGGGAGGGCCTTAGGTGGCACAGATACGCAGTATTTT
cdr3_aa: CAWNSGRALGGTDTQYF

clone_size: .
cdr3_length: 14
j_call: TRBJ2-7
d_call: .
v_call: TRBV2
cdr3_nt: TGTGCCAGCAGTCTGATACTAGCAGGGTACGAGCAGTACTTC
cdr3_aa: CASSLILAGYEQYF

clone_size: .
cdr3_length: 18
j_call: TRBJ2-3
d_call: TRBD2
v_call: TRBV15
cdr3_nt: TGTGCCACCAGCACGGGACTAGCGGGAGGGCCTAGCACAGATACGCAGTATTTT
cdr3_aa: CATSTGLAGGPSTDTQYF

clone_size: .
cdr3_length: 15
j_call: TRBJ2-2
d_call: TRBD2
v_call: TRBV5-1
cdr3_nt: TGCGCCAGCAGCTTGACTAGCGTGAGCACCGGGGAGCTGTTTTTT
cdr3_aa: CASSLTSVSTGELFF

clone_size: few
cdr3_length: 16
j_call: TRBJ2-7
d_call: TRBD2
v_call: TRBV4-3
cdr3_nt: TGCGCCAGCAGCCAAGACGGGACTAGGAGCTCCTACGAGCAGTACTTC
cdr3_aa: CASSQDGTRSSYEQYF

clone_size: once
cdr3_length: 15
j_call: TRBJ2-3
d_call: .
v_call: TRBV13
cdr3_nt: TGTGCCAGCAGCTTAGTTCGGGAAATCACAGATACGCAGTATTTT
cdr3_aa: CASSLVREITDTQYF

clone_size: .
cdr3_length: 13
j_call: TRBJ2-1
d_call: TRBD1
v_call: TRBV30
cdr3_nt: TGTGCCTGTACAGGGACAGGGGGCAATGAGCAGTTCTTC
cdr3_aa: CACTGTGGNEQFF

clone_size: .
cdr3_length: 14
j_call: TRBJ2-7
d_call: .
v_call: TRBV29-1
cdr3_nt: TGCAGCGTTGACATTGAGGGGGTGGGGTACGAGCAGTACTTC
cdr3_aa: CSVDIEGVGYEQYF

clone_size: .
cdr3_length: 16
j_call: TRBJ2-1
d_call: TRBD2
v_call: TRBV10-3
cdr3_nt: TGTGCCATCACATCGGGATATGGGAGGGCCGACGATGAGCAGTTCTTC
cdr3_aa: CAITSGYGRADDEQFF

clone_size: .
cdr3_length: 16
j_call: TRBJ2-3
d_call: .
v_call: TRBV5-1
cdr3_nt: TGCGCCAGCAGCCTAAGAATAGGGACTGGACACGATACGCAGTATTTT
cdr3_aa: CASSLRIGTGHDTQYF

clone_size: .
cdr3_length: 15
j_call: TRBJ2-1
d_call: TRBD2
v_call: TRBV11-2
cdr3_nt: TGTGCCAGCAGCGATTTACTAGCGAATTTTGATGAGCAGTTCTTC
cdr3_aa: CASSDLLANFDEQFF

clone_size: .
cdr3_length: 16
j_call: TRBJ2-7
d_call: TRBD2
v_call: TRBV28
cdr3_nt: TGTGCCAGCAGCCACCAAGGACTAGCGGGAGCTTTCGAGCAGTACTTC
cdr3_aa: CASSHQGLAGAFEQYF

clone_size: once
cdr3_length: 16
j_call: TRBJ2-2
d_call: TRBD1
v_call: TRBV5-5
cdr3_nt: TGTGCCAGCAGCTCGCCGGGACAGGGGGTACCCGGGGAGCTGTTTTTT
cdr3_aa: CASSSPGQGVPGELFF

clone_size: .
cdr3_length: 16
j_call: TRBJ1-1
d_call: .
v_call: TRBV5-4
cdr3_nt: TGTGCCAGCAGCTTGGGAGAACAGTTAGGCGCCGGTGGAGCTTTCTTT
cdr3_aa: CASSLGEQLGAGGAFF

clone_size: .
cdr3_length: 16
j_call: TRBJ2-2
d_call: .
v_call: TRBV2
cdr3_nt: TGTGCCAGCAGTGAGTACCCGTGGAGGAACACCGGGGAGCTGTTTTTT
cdr3_aa: CASSEYPWRNTGELFF

clone_size: .
cdr3_length: 13
j_call: TRBJ1-5
d_call: .
v_call: TRBV6-4
cdr3_nt: TGTGCCAGCAGTAAGGGGCCTAATCAGCCCCAGCATTTT
cdr3_aa: CASSKGPNQPQHF

clone_size: .
cdr3_length: 14
j_call: TRBJ2-3
d_call: .
v_call: TRBV27
cdr3_nt: TGTGCCAGCAGTTTGGAGCGCGGCACAGATACGCAGTATTTT
cdr3_aa: CASSLERGTDTQYF

clone_size: .
cdr3_length: 15
j_call: TRBJ2-1
d_call: TRBD2
v_call: TRBV15
cdr3_nt: TGTGCCACCAGCACTACACTAGCGGGAGGAGATGAGCAGTTCTTC
cdr3_aa: CATSTTLAGGDEQFF

clone_size: .
cdr3_length: 16
j_call: TRBJ2-1
d_call: TRBD2
v_call: TRBV7-2
cdr3_nt: TGTGCCAGCAGCTTATGGGCGGGAGCTTCCGGCAATGAGCAGTTCTTC
cdr3_aa: CASSLWAGASGNEQFF

clone_size: .
cdr3_length: 13
j_call: TRBJ2-7
d_call: .
v_call: TRBV6-5
cdr3_nt: TGTGCCAGCAGTTGGGCAGGGGACTACGAGCAGTACTTC
cdr3_aa: CASSWAGDYEQYF

clone_size: once
cdr3_length: 16
j_call: TRBJ2-1
d_call: .
v_call: TRBV28
cdr3_nt: TGTGCCAGCAGTTTAAGTTTTGCCGGGAAAAAATTTGAGCAGTTCTTC
cdr3_aa: CASSLSFAGKKFEQFF

clone_size: .
cdr3_length: 14
j_call: TRBJ2-3
d_call: TRBD2
v_call: TRBV7-6
cdr3_nt: TGTGCCAGCAGACCAGCGGGAGGCGCAGATACGCAGTATTTT
cdr3_aa: CASRPAGGADTQYF

clone_size: few
cdr3_length: 14
j_call: TRBJ2-5
d_call: .
v_call: TRBV7-9
cdr3_nt: TGTGCCAGCAGACCCCCGGGATCATGGGAGACCCAGTACTTC
cdr3_aa: CASRPPGSWETQYF

clone_size: .
cdr3_length: 13
j_call: TRBJ1-1
d_call: TRBD1
v_call: TRBV6-6
cdr3_nt: TGTGCCAGCAGTATTACAGGGGGAACTGAAGCTTTCTTT
cdr3_aa: CASSITGGTEAFF

clone_size: few
cdr3_length: 15
j_call: TRBJ2-3
d_call: .
v_call: TRBV4-3
cdr3_nt: TGCGCCAGCAGCCAAGGCACAGGGCGCGCAGATACGCAGTATTTT
cdr3_aa: CASSQGTGRADTQYF

clone_size: .
cdr3_length: 13
j_call: TRBJ1-2
d_call: .
v_call: TRBV6-6
cdr3_nt: TGTGCCAGCAGTGCAGGGGACCCTTATGGCTACACCTTC
cdr3_aa: CASSAGDPYGYTF

clone_size: .
cdr3_length: 16
j_call: TRBJ2-1
d_call: TRBD1
v_call: TRBV7-6
cdr3_nt: TGTGCCAGCAGCTTAGGTCCCCTAGGGGGCGTGAATGAGCAGTTCTTC
cdr3_aa: CASSLGPLGGVNEQFF

clone_size: .
cdr3_length: 15
j_call: TRBJ2-1
d_call: TRBD2
v_call: TRBV5-6
cdr3_nt: TGTGCCAGCAGCCATAGGGACTACCCCTACAATGAGCAGTTCTTC
cdr3_aa: CASSHRDYPYNEQFF

clone_size: .
cdr3_length: 15
j_call: TRBJ2-6
d_call: .
v_call: TRBV7-9
cdr3_nt: TGTGCCAGCAGCTTATTGGGGCCCGGGGCCAACGTCCTGACTTTC
cdr3_aa: CASSLLGPGANVLTF

clone_size: .
cdr3_length: 15
j_call: TRBJ2-4
d_call: .
v_call: TRBV5-4
cdr3_nt: TGTGCCAGCAGCGGGATGGGGGCCCCTACAAACATTCAGTACTTC
cdr3_aa: CASSGMGAPTNIQYF

clone_size: .
cdr3_length: 17
j_call: TRBJ2-5
d_call: .
v_call: TRBV9
cdr3_nt: TGTGCCAGCAGCGAAAGGGGGATCTGGACAGACCAAGAGACCCAGTACTTC
cdr3_aa: CASSERGIWTDQETQYF

clone_size: .
cdr3_length: 15
j_call: TRBJ2-1
d_call: TRBD2
v_call: TRBV6-6
cdr3_nt: TGTGCCAGCAGTTACTCTAGCGGGGCCTACAATGAGCAGTTCTTC
cdr3_aa: CASSYSSGAYNEQFF

clone_size: .
cdr3_length: 18
j_call: TRBJ2-1
d_call: TRBD2
v_call: TRBV7-9
cdr3_nt: TGTGCCAGCAGCTCTCCCTCACCGGGACTAGCGGGACTGAATGAGCAGTTCTTC
cdr3_aa: CASSSPSPGLAGLNEQFF

clone_size: .
cdr3_length: 12
j_call: TRBJ2-1
d_call: .
v_call: TRBV5-4
cdr3_nt: TGTGCCAGCAGCCAAGATCAGTTTGAGCAGTTCTTC
cdr3_aa: CASSQDQFEQFF

clone_size: .
cdr3_length: 16
j_call: TRBJ2-2
d_call: TRBD2
v_call: TRBV27
cdr3_nt: TGTGCCAGCAGTTTATTGGCGGGGGATGGCACCGGGGAGCTGTTTTTT
cdr3_aa: CASSLLAGDGTGELFF

clone_size: .
cdr3_length: 15
j_call: TRBJ1-2
d_call: .
v_call: TRBV10-3
cdr3_nt: TGTGCCATCAGTGAGTCGGCGGGGGCTAACTATGGCTACACCTTC
cdr3_aa: CAISESAGANYGYTF